This TCR beta chain was sequenced for a study of monozygotic twins with inflammatory bowel disease. Following a re-call of the 5' RACE reads, TCRdb has one entry per CDR3 protein and lacks DNA. This repertoire includes under 150,000 distinct CDR3 sequences. Per the germline V gene, CDR1 is SGHTA and CDR2 is FQGNSA. The CDR3 loop spans 15 amino acids. This chain connects TRBV7-2 to TRBJ1-2. The TCR comes from a human donor with ulcerative colitis or Crohn's disease, or a healthy co-twin of an affected twin (not recorded which). The sample taken for sequencing was blood. CDR3 sequence: CASSLRSRGNYGYTF.